A single sample is the source of the 16 T cell receptor beta chains below, sequenced in a study of cytomegalovirus exposure and HLA in healthy donors. TCRdb keeps only in-frame clones here, not all; method: immunoSEQ multiplex PCR. Here the sample spans around 240,000 clones, around 91% being singletons. The sample was PBMCs. Every receptor here comes from a woman aged 18-29 years in good health and CMV-seronegative.

This clone was seen just once. This chain joins TRBV6-1 and TRBJ2-5, with 9 bases fitting TRBD1. This CDR3 comprises 14 residues. CDR1 and CDR2 from the germline V gene are MNHNS and SASEGT. Germline trimming cut 6 bases from V and 3 bases from J; bases unmatched to any gene: 5. CDR3 in amino acids: CASSPQGAEETQYF. The DNA for the CDR3 is TGTGCCAGCAGCCCACAGGGGGCTGAAGAGACCCAGTACTTC.

This rearrangement joins TRBV5-1 to TRBJ1-3; D is perhaps TRBD1 (6 bases). The germline gives CDR1 SGHRS, CDR2 YFSETQ. The CDR3 extends over 14 amino acids. Trimming left V 4 bases short and J 0 bases short, with 8 bases between. The CDR3 DNA reads as TGCGCCAGCAGCCTGGACAGCTCTGGAAACACCATATATTTT. Residues: CASSLDSSGNTIYF.

V gene TRBV20-1 combines with J gene TRBJ2-1; D is unresolved. Germline CDR1 DFQATT, CDR2 SNEGSKA (reference sequence). Trimming left V 3 bases short and J 7 bases short, with 4 bases between. The CDR3 has 10 residues. CDR3 region: CSASKNEQFF. The CDR3 DNA reads as TGCAGTGCTAGTAAAAATGAGCAGTTCTTC.

The CDR3 DNA is TGTGCCAGCAGTGAAGTTAGCAGACAAGAGACCCAGTACTTC. It encodes CASSEVSRQETQYF. This chain joins TRBV6-1 and TRBJ2-5; no definite D call. Germline-derived CDR1 and CDR2 are MNHNS and SASEGT. V lost 1 base and J lost 2, with 8 bases in between. CDR3 size: 14 residues.

The chain recombines TRBV7-9 with TRBJ2-7; the match to TRBD1 covers 10 bases. V was clipped by 4 bases and J by 5 bases; unmatched bases: 8. This CDR3 is built from 15 residues. Per the germline V gene, CDR1 is SEHNR and CDR2 is FQNEAQ (reference sequence). The CDR3 DNA sequence: TGTGCCAGCAGCTCCCCAGGGACAGGGGTTCACGAGCAGTACTTC. Encoded protein: CASSSPGTGVHEQYF.

V usage is TRBV6-5 and J usage is TRBJ1-1; D possibly corresponds to TRBD1 (6 bases). CDR1 is MNHEY, CDR2 SVGAGI, per germline. Deletions cut 6 bases from V and 1 base from J, with 12 bases between. The CDR3 has 14 residues. The CDR3 here is CASRYREGNTEAFF. CDR3 nucleotide sequence: TGTGCCAGCAGGTACAGGGAGGGGAACACTGAAGCTTTCTTT.

This chain joins TRBV4-1 and TRBJ2-3, with TRBD2 matching over 9 bases. Germline lookup yields CDR1 MGHRA and CDR2 YSYEKL. The CDR3 covers 15 residues. Germline trimming cut 4 bases from V and 2 bases from J; bases unmatched to any gene: 4. The chain's CDR3 is CASSPPSGDTDTQYF. In nucleotides, the CDR3 is TGCGCCAGCAGCCCGCCTAGCGGGGACACAGATACGCAGTATTTT.

For this clone: The sample carries other DNA sequences with the same CDR3. The chain employs TRBV6-1 and TRBJ1-5, with TRBD1 identical over 7 bases. Trimming took 4 bases from V and 4 from J; bases not matched to a gene: 4. The CDR3 loop spans 14 amino acids. Germline V gives CDR1 MNHNS, CDR2 SASEGT. The CDR3, as DNA: TGTGCCAGCAGTGGACAGGGAAGGAATCAGCCCCAGCATTTT. It translates to CASSGQGRNQPQHF.

This chain connects TRBV19 to TRBJ2-3; 8 nucleotides agree with TRBD1. Losses at the gene ends were 5 bases for V and 6 bases for J; bases not matched to a gene: 4. The CDR3 runs 13 residues. Per the germline V gene, CDR1 is LNHDA and CDR2 is SQIVND (reference sequence). This CDR3 is CASSGQGSDTQYF. CDR3 sequence (DNA): TGTGCCAGTAGTGGACAGGGTAGTGATACGCAGTATTTT.

The chain uses TRBV7-8 and TRBJ1-2; tentatively, D is TRBD1 (6 bases). Trimming removed 6 bases at V and 8 bases at J, with 28 bases between. Germline CDR1 reads SGHVS; CDR2 reads FQNEAQ. The CDR3 length is 17 residues. CDR3 nucleotide sequence: TGTGCCAGCAGAAGCCCGGGGGGCAGGGGCCCCACGGGAGGCTACACCTTC. Amino acid sequence: CASRSPGGRGPTGGYTF.

This rearrangement joins TRBV19 to TRBJ1-1; maybe TRBD1 (5 bases). V was clipped by 5 bases and J by 5 bases, with 12 bases between them. The germline CDR1 and CDR2 sequences are LNHDA and SQIVND (reference sequence). The CDR3 sequence is 13 residues long. In DNA form, the CDR3 reads TGTGCCAGTAGTCTTACAGGTAGGACTGAAGCTTTCTTT. This codes for CASSLTGRTEAFF.

This clone showed up just once. DNA for the CDR3: TGTGCCAGCAGTGAAAGCGACAGGGGGGGCACAGATACGCAGTATTTT. Its protein is CASSESDRGGTDTQYF. This chain connects TRBV6-1 to TRBJ2-3, with TRBD1 matching 9 bases. This CDR3 has 16 residues. Germline V lookup: CDR1 MNHNS, CDR2 SASEGT. J was trimmed by 1 base and V by 2 bases; bases with no gene match: 4.

This clone occurred once. The chain uses TRBV23-1 and TRBJ1-6; the D gene is possibly TRBD1 (5 bases). TRBV23-1 is an open reading frame, and its role is uncertain. The CDR3 contains 21 residues. V lost 3 bases, J lost 4 bases, and 28 bases lay in between. The CDR3 is CASSQTGPQDTRHAYNSPLHF. The CDR3 DNA is TGCGCCAGCAGTCAGACCGGGCCTCAGGACACCAGACACGCTTATAATTCACCCCTCCACTTT.

The chain couples TRBV10-3 to TRBJ1-5, with 10 bases fitting TRBD1. This CDR3 region has 16 residues. With 6 bases clipped from V and 1 base from J, the junction kept 6 bases outside the gene matches. The germline CDR1 and CDR2 sequences are ENHRY and SYGVKD. The CDR3 coding sequence is TGTGCCATCAGGCCTGGGGGACAGGGGAGCAATCAGCCCCAGCATTTT. This encodes CAIRPGGQGSNQPQHF.

This clone was seen a few times. This sequence joins TRBV4-3 and TRBJ1-5; TRBD1 matches 7 bases. CDR1 is LGHNA, CDR2 YSLEER, per germline. V lost 0 bases and J lost 2; bases outside the gene matches: 7. CDR3 length: 17 amino acids. The CDR3 loop reads CASSQDKGDRGNQPQHF. The CDR3 nucleotides are TGCGCCAGCAGCCAAGATAAGGGCGACAGGGGCAATCAGCCCCAGCATTTT.

The J gene is TRBJ1-3, the V gene TRBV28; perhaps TRBD1 as D (6 bases). Germline CDR1 is MDHEN and CDR2 is SYDVKM. Trimming pared 2 bases from V and 2 bases from J, leaving 13 bases between. CDR3 length: 16 residues. The CDR3 loop reads CASSLLRGETGNTIYF. The CDR3 bases are TGTGCCAGCAGTTTACTCAGGGGCGAAACTGGAAACACCATATATTTT.